This T cell receptor beta chain was sequenced for a study of OX40 agonist ivuxolimab in advanced cancers. Study summary: Patients were treated with ivuxolimab, an agonistic anti-OX40 (CD134) antibody. A history of anti-PD-1, anti-PD-L1 or anti-CTLA-4 therapy was acceptable, and approximately 39% had some.

Here immunoSEQ multiplex PCR was the method, and the copy in TCRdb shows in-frame clones only, minus some. The sample consists of about 62,000 clones, roughly 90% of them appearing once. Germline V gene data show CDR1 as LNHDA and CDR2 as SQIVND (reference sequence). The V and J ends lost 5 bases and 1 base, in that order; junction bases with no gene match: 5. CDR3 length: 15 residues. This receptor was taken from an adult with an advanced solid tumor such as melanoma, head and neck, liver or kidney cancer. The chain links TRBV19 to TRBJ1-3; TRBD1 matches at 7 bases. Sequencing used CD4+ or CD8+ T cells sorted from blood, obtained in a trial of the OX40 agonist ivuxolimab. The CDR3 protein is CASSSTGMSGNTIYF. Here the CDR3 DNA reads TGTGCCAGTAGTTCGACAGGGATGTCTGGAAACACCATATATTTT.